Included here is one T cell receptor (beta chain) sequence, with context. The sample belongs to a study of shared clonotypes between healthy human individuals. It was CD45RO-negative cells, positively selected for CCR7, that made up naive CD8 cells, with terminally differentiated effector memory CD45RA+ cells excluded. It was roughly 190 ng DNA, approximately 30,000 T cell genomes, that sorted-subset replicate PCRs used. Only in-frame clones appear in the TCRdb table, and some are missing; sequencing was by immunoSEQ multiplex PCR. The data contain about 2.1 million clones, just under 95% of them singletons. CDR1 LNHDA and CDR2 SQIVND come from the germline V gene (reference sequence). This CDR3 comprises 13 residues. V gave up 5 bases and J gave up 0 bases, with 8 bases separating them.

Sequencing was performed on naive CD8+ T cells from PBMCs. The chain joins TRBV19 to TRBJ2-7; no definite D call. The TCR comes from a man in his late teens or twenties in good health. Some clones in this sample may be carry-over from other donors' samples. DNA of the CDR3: TGTGCCAGTAGTGCCGGGTTCTCCTACGAGCAGTACTTC. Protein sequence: CASSAGFSYEQYF.